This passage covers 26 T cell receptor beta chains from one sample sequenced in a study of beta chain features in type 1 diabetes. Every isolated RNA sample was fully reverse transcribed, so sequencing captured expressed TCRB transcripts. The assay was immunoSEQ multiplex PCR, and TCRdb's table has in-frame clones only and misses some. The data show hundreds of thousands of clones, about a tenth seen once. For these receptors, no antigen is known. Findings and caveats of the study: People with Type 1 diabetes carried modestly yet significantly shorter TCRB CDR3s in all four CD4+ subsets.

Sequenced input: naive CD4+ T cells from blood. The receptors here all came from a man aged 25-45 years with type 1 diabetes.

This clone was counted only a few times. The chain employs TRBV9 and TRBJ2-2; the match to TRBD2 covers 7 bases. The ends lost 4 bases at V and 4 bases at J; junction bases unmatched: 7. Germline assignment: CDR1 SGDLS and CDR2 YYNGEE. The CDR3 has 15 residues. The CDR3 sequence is CASSSPGRGTGELFF. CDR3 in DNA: TGTGCCAGCAGCTCCCCGGGGAGGGGCACCGGGGAGCTGTTTTTT. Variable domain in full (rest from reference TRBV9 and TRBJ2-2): DSGVTQTPKHLITATGQRVTLRCSPRSGDLSVYWYQQSLDQGLQFLIQYYNGEERAKGNILERFSAQQFPDLHSELNLSSLELGDSALYFCASSSPGRGTGELFFGEGSRLTVL.

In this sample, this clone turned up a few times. The CDR3 spells CASSQEVRGVNEQFF. CDR3 coding DNA: TGTGCCAGCAGCCAAGAAGTCCGGGGGGTGAATGAGCAGTTCTTC. V and J are TRBV4-2 and TRBJ2-1; TRBD2 matches at 7 bases. The CDR3 has 15 amino acids. Germline trimming cut 0 bases from V and 7 bases from J; bases unmatched to any gene: 6. Germline CDR1 and CDR2: LGHNA and YNFKEQ.

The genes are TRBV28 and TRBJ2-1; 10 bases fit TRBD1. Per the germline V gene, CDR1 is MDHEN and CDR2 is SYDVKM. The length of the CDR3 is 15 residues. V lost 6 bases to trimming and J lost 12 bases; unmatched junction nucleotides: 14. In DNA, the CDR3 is TGTGCCAGCAGACCTCCGGGACAGGGGACAGGTTCGCAGTTCTTC. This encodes CASRPPGQGTGSQFF.

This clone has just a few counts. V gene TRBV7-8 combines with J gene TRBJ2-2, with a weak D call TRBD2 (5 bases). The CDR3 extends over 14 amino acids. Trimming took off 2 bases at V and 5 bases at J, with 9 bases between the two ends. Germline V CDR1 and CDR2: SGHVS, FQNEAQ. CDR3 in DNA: TGTGCCAGCAGCTTATACGGGGATACCGGGGAGCTGTTTTTT. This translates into CASSLYGDTGELFF.

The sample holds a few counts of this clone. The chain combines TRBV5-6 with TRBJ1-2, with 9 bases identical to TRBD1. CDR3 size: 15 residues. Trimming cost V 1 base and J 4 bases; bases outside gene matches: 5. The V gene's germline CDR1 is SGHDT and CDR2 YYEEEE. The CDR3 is CASSLKDRGPYGYTF. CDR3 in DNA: TGTGCCAGCAGCTTGAAGGACAGGGGTCCCTATGGCTACACCTTC.

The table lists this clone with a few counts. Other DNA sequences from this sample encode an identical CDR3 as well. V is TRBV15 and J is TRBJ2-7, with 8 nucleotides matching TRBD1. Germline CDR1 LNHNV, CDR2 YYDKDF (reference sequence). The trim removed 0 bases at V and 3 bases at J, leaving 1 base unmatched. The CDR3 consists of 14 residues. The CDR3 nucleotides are TGTGCCACCAGCAGAGATACAGGGGGCTACGAGCAGTACTTC. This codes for CATSRDTGGYEQYF.

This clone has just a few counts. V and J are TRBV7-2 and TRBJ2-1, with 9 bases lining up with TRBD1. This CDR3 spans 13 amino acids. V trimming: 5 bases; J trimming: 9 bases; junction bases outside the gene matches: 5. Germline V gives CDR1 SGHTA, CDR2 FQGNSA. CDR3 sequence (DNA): TGTGCCAGCAGCCGCACAGGGGGCACTGAGCAGTTCTTC. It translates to CASSRTGGTEQFF.

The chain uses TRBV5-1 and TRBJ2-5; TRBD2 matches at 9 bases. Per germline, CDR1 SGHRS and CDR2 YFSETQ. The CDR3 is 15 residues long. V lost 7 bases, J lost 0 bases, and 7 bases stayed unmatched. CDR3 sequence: CASGSSGGHQETQYF. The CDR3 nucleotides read TGCGCCAGCGGGTCGAGCGGGGGGCACCAAGAGACCCAGTACTTC.

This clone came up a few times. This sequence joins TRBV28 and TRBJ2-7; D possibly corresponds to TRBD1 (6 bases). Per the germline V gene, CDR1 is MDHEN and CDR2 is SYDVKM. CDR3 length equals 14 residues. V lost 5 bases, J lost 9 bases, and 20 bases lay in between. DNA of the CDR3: TGTGCCAGCAGTCTAGACAGGTCCCCACGTGTGCAGTACTTC. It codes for CASSLDRSPRVQYF.

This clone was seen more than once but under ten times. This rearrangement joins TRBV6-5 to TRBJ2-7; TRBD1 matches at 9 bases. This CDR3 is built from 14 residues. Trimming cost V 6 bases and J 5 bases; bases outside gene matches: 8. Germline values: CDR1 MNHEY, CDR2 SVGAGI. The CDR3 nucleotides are TGTGCCAGCAGCCAGCACAGGGGGCAGAACGAGCAGTACTTC. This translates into CASSQHRGQNEQYF.

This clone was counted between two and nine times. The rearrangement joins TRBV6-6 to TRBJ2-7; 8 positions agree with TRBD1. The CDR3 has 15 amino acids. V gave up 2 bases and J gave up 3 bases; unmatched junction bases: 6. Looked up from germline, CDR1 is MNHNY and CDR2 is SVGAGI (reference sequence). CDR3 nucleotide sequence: TGTGCCAGCAGTTACGGACAGGGAAGCAACTACGAGCAGTACTTC. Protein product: CASSYGQGSNYEQYF.

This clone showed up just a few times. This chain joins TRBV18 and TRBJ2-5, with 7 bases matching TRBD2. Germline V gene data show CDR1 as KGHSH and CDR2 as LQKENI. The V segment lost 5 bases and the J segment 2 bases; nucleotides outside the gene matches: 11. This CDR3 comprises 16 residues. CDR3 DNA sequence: TGTGCCAGCTCATACCTATCCGGGGGGATGCAAGAGACCCAGTACTTC. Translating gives CASSYLSGGMQETQYF.

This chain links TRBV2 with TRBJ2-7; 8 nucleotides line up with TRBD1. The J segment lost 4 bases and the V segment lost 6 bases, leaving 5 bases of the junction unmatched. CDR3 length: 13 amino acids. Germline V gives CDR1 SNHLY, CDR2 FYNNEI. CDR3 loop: CASSPGGKYEQYF. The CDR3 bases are TGTGCCAGCAGCCCAGGGGGCAAGTACGAGCAGTACTTC.

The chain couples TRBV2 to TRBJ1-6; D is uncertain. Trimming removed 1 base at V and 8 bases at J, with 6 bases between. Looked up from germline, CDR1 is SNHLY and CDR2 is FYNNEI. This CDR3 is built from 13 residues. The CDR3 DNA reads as TGTGCCAGCAGTGAAGTAGTCTATTCACCCCTCCACTTT. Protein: CASSEVVYSPLHF.

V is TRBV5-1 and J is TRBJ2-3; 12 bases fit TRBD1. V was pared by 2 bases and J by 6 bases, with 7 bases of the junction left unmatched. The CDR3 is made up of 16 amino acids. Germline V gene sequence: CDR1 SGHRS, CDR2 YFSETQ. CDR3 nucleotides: TGCGCCAGCAGCTTCGGGGACAGGGGGCTGTTGGATACGCAGTATTTT. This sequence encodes CASSFGDRGLLDTQYF.

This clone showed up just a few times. CDR3 loop: CSVDGRDGYTF. CDR3 sequence (DNA): TGCAGCGTTGACGGGCGGGATGGCTACACCTTC. J is TRBJ1-2 and V is TRBV29-1; D is uncertain. The CDR3 sequence is 11 residues long. Per germline, CDR1 SQVTM and CDR2 ANQGSEA. The V and J ends lost 3 bases and 6 bases respectively, with 8 bases between them.

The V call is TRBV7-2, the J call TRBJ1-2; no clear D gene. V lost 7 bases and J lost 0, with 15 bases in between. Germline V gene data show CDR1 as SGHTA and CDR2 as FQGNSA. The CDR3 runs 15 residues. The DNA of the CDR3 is TGTGCCAGCACCTCATTCGTGAGAGCTAACTATGGCTACACCTTC. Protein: CASTSFVRANYGYTF.

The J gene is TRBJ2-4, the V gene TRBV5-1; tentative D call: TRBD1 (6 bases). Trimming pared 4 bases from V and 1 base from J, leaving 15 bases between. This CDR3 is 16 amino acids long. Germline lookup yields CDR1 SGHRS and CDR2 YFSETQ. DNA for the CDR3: TGCGCCAGCAGCGTATTACAGGGATCTGCCAAAAACATTCAGTACTTC. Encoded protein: CASSVLQGSAKNIQYF.

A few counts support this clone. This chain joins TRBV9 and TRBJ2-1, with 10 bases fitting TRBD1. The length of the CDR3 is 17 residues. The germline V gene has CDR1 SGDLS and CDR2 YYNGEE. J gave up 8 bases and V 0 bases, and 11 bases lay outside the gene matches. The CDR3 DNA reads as TGTGCCAGCAGCGTAGGACAGGGGGCTACATACGTCCATGAGCAGTTCTTC. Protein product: CASSVGQGATYVHEQFF.

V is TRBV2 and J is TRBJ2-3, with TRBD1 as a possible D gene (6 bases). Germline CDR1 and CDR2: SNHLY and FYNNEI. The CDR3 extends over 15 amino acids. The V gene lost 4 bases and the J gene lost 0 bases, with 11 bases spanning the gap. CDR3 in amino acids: CASSGGQSSTDTQYF. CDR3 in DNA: TGTGCCAGCAGTGGCGGACAGTCTAGCACAGATACGCAGTATTTT.

The CDR3 is CASSSISGGRGTEAFF. The CDR3 coding sequence is TGTGCCAGCAGCTCAATTTCAGGTGGGAGAGGAACTGAAGCTTTCTTT. This chain links TRBV7-9 with TRBJ1-1; D call uncertain. Trimming cost V 4 bases and J 5 bases, with 20 bases left between them. Germline assignment: CDR1 SEHNR and CDR2 FQNEAQ (reference sequence). The CDR3 runs to 16 residues.

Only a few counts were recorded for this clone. The CDR3 protein is CASSRTRSRDEQYF. The DNA for the CDR3 is TGTGCCAGCAGTAGGACTAGATCGCGTGACGAGCAGTACTTC. V usage is TRBV6-5 and J usage is TRBJ2-7; 7 bases map to TRBD2. The CDR3 is made up of 14 amino acids. Germline V gene sequence: CDR1 MNHEY, CDR2 SVGAGI. V shed 5 bases and J 5 bases; nucleotides not matched to a gene: 9.

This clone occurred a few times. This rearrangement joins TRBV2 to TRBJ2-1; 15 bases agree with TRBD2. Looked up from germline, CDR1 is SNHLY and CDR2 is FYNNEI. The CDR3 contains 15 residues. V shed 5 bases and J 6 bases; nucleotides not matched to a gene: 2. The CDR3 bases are TGTGCCAGCAGTCGGACTAGCGGGGGGGTCAATGAGCAGTTCTTC. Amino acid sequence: CASSRTSGGVNEQFF.

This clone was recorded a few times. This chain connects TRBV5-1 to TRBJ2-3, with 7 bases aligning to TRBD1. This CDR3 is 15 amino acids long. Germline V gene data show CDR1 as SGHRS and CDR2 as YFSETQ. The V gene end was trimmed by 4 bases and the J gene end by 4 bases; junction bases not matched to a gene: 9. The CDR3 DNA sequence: TGCGCCAGCAGCCCGGGACAGAGTTCGGCAGATACGCAGTATTTT. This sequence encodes CASSPGQSSADTQYF.

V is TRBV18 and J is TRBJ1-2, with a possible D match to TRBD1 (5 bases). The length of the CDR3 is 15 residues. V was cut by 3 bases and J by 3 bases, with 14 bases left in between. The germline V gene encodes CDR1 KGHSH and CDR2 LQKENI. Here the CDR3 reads CASSPAGGGHYGYTF. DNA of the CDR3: TGTGCCAGCTCACCCGCGGGGGGAGGTCACTATGGCTACACCTTC. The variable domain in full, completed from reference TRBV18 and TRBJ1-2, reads NAGVMQNPRHLVRRRGQEARLRCSPMKGHSHVYWYRQLPEEGLKFMVYLQKENIIDESGMPKERFSAEFPKEGPSILRIQQVVRGDSAAYFCASSPAGGGHYGYTFGSGTRLTVV.

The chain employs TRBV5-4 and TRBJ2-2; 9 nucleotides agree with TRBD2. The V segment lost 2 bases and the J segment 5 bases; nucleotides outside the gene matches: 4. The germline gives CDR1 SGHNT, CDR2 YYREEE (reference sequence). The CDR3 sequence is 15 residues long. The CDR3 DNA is TGTGCCAGCAGCTTCTTCAGCGGGGGGACCGGGGAGCTGTTTTTT. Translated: CASSFFSGGTGELFF.